Included here is one T cell receptor (beta chain) sequence, with context. CDR1 is LGHNA, CDR2 YSLEER, per germline. The CDR3 is 13 residues long. The V and J ends lost 0 bases and 13 bases, in that order; junction bases with no gene match: 6. This sample was taken from a study of T cells in localized non-small cell lung cancer. Here immunoSEQ multiplex PCR was the method, and the copy in TCRdb shows in-frame clones only, minus some. The profile shows about 82,000 clones, 80% of them singletons. V usage is TRBV4-3 and J usage is TRBJ2-1, with 7 bases that match TRBD2. The origin of this receptor is a man aged 40-75 years with stage II squamous cell lung carcinoma. The source was PBMCs, collected before any cancer treatment. The CDR3 loop reads CASSQDWGGDQFF. In DNA, the CDR3 is TGCGCCAGCAGCCAAGACTGGGGGGGAGATCAGTTCTTC.